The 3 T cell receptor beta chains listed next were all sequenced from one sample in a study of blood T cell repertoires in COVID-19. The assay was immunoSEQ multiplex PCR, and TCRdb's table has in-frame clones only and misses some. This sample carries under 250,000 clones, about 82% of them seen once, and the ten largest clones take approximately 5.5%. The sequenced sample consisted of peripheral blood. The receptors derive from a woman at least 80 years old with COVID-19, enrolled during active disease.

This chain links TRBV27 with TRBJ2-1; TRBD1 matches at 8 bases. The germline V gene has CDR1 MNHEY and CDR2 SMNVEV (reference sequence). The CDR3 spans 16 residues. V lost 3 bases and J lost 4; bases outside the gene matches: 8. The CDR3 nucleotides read TGTGCCAGCAGTTTTCAAACCGGGACAGGTTACAATGAGCAGTTCTTC. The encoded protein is CASSFQTGTGYNEQFF.

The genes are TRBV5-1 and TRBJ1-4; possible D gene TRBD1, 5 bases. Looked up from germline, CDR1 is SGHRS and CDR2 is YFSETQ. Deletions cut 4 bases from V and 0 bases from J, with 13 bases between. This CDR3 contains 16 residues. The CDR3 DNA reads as TGCGCCAGCAGCGGGGGGTTCTCTGCAACTAATGAAAAACTGTTTTTT. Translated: CASSGGFSATNEKLFF.

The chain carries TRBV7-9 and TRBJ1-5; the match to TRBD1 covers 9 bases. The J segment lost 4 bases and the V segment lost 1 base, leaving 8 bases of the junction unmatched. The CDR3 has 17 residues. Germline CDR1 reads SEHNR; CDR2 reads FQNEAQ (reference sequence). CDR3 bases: TGTGCCAGCAGCTTAGGGAGCGGGACAGGGATGAATCAGCCCCAGCATTTT. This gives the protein CASSLGSGTGMNQPQHF.